This T cell receptor beta chain comes out of a study of glioma-infiltrating T cells. General study findings and limits: Gliomas, especially low-grade, showed above-expected tissue-blood divergence; non-neoplastic patients showed below. CDR3 overlap between tissue and blood was very small.

Amplification of TCR alpha and beta CDR3 regions from RNA used iRepertoire nested multiplex PCR. One-step reverse transcription and amplification started from approximately 100-400 ng of tissue mRNA or PBMC total RNA. TCRdb re-called the multiplex PCR reads with MiXCR, one entry per CDR3 protein. The table has about 140,000 distinct CDR3 sequences, approximately 39% seen once; the top ten hold roughly 20%. As regards this clonotype: No antigen is known for it.

The CDR3 runs to 16 residues. Germline-derived CDR1 and CDR2 are KGHSH and LQKENI. V was trimmed by 3 bases and J by 1 base, leaving 13 bases between them. The sequence came from a human donor with low-grade glioma or glioblastoma, undergoing nonglioma brain surgery, or in good health (not recorded which). The chain uses TRBV18 and TRBJ2-1, with TRBD1 as a possible D gene (7 bases). The sample was glioma tissue, nonneoplastic brain tissue, or PBMCs (not recorded which). The CDR3 nucleotides read TGTGCCAGCTCACCCCAGGGGGGAGGATCCTACAATGAGCAGTTCTTC. This translates into CASSPQGGGSYNEQFF.